The T cell receptor (beta chain) described here comes from a study of T cell clones after liver transplantation. Study background: Immunosuppression withdrawal was tried within 2 years after liver transplantation in this trial.

Sorting of unstimulated PBMCs yielded separate CD3+CD4+ and CD3+CD8+ fractions. The V gene's germline CDR1 is MNHNS and CDR2 SASEGT. The CDR3 extends over 15 amino acids. V gave up 0 bases and J gave up 3 bases, with 12 bases separating them. Method: immunoSEQ multiplex PCR; TCRdb's copy keeps in-frame clones and lacks some. The sample holds 15,000 or so clones, under 90% seen once. This chain joins TRBV6-1 and TRBJ2-7, with a tentative D call TRBD2 (5 bases). The sample in question was CD8+ T cells from blood, obtained around 44 months after liver transplant. This receptor was identified in a human patient who received a liver transplant. Some T cells may arise from the graft donor. Here the CDR3 DNA reads TGTGCCAGCAGTGAAGCGGGAGACGGACTCTACGAGCAGTACTTC. This encodes CASSEAGDGLYEQYF.